This is a list of T cell receptor beta chains from one sample in a study of CD8+CD57+ T cells in acquired aplastic anemia. TCRdb reprocessed the reads with MiXCR, giving one entry per CDR3 protein. The profile shows roughly 500,000 distinct CDR3 sequences, under 40% of them singletons. The sequenced sample consisted of sorted CD4+, CD8+, or CD8+CD57+ T cells (not recorded which) from PBMCs. These TCRs come from a human donor with aplastic anemia. CDR3s include the opening cysteine and the closing phenylalanine or tryptophan. The order of the fields is J gene, V gene, clone size, D gene, CDR3 protein, CDR3 DNA. A D gene is named only where the DNA matches it firmly. Only some rows state a clone size, as once, few, many or a class for expanded clones.

>TRBJ2-1|TRBV10-3|-|-
CAISDTEGFYNEQFF
TGTGCCATCAGTGACACTGAGGGGTTCTACAATGAGCAGTTCTTC
>TRBJ1-2|TRBV5-1|many|-
CASSLQGVDGYTF
TGCGCCAGCAGCTTGCAAGGGGTCGATGGCTACACCTTC
>TRBJ1-5|TRBV10-3|few|TRBD1
CAISEPNRDRGTYQPQHF
TGTGCCATCAGTGAGCCCAACCGGGACAGGGGGACTTATCAGCCCCAGCATTTT
>TRBJ2-1|TRBV20-1|-|-
CSASSGELYNEQFF
TGCAGTGCCTCCTCAGGGGAACTCTACAATGAGCAGTTCTTC
>TRBJ2-5|TRBV2|many|-
CASSEGRQETQYF
TGTGCCAGCAGTGAGGGCAGGCAAGAGACCCAGTACTTC
>TRBJ1-6|TRBV5-4|-|-
CASSPQGSYNSPLHF
TGTGCCAGCAGCCCTCAGGGGTCCTATAATTCACCCCTCCACTTT
>TRBJ2-2|TRBV5-4|few|TRBD2
CASSTLAGADGELFF
TGTGCCAGCAGCACGCTAGCGGGAGCGGACGGGGAGCTGTTTTTT
>TRBJ1-5|TRBV7-6|-|-
CASSRPGGNQPQHF
TGTGCCAGCAGCCGCCCAGGGGGCAATCAGCCCCAGCATTTT
>TRBJ2-3|TRBV25-1|-|TRBD2
CASSQVGGAGGPDTQYF
TGTGCCAGCAGCCAAGTTGGAGGAGCGGGAGGGCCAGATACGCAGTATTTT
>TRBJ2-7|TRBV4-2|few|-
CASSQEWQSGQYEQYF
TGTGCCAGCAGCCAAGAGTGGCAATCAGGGCAATACGAGCAGTACTTC
>TRBJ2-7|TRBV11-2|many|TRBD1
CASSLMGQNYEQYF
TGTGCCAGCAGCTTAATGGGACAGAACTACGAGCAGTACTTC
>TRBJ2-7|TRBV10-2|once|-
CASRAPAGCLRPDIFYEQYF
TGCGCCAGCCGGGCTCCCGCGGGGTGTCTAAGGCCGGACATATTCTACGAGCAGTACTTC
>TRBJ1-1|TRBV30|few|TRBD1
CAWSADNRGGAFF
TGTGCCTGGAGTGCCGACAACAGGGGGGGAGCTTTCTTT
>TRBJ1-6|TRBV11-2|few|-
CASSERVNSPLHF
TGTGCCAGCAGTGAGAGGGTTAATTCACCCCTCCACTTT
>TRBJ2-3|TRBV9|-|-
CASSVRRGGGHWADTQYF
TGTGCCAGCAGCGTAAGGAGGGGGGGGGGCCACTGGGCAGATACGCAGTATTTT
>TRBJ2-3|TRBV10-3|many|-
CAISESKTRATDTQYF
TGTGCCATCAGTGAGTCGAAAACCAGGGCCACAGATACGCAGTATTTT
>TRBJ1-1|TRBV5-1|-|TRBD1
CASSLESGQDTEAFF
TGCGCCAGCAGCTTGGAAAGCGGACAGGACACTGAAGCTTTCTTT
>TRBJ2-5|TRBV28|-|-
CASSLRGPEAQYF
TGTGCCAGCAGTTTGAGAGGGCCGGAGGCCCAGTACTTC
>TRBJ2-2|TRBV6-1|-|TRBD2
CASSDGLAGGPGTGELFF
TGTGCCAGCAGTGATGGACTAGCGGGGGGGCCGGGCACCGGGGAGCTGTTTTTT
>TRBJ1-6|TRBV7-2|many|TRBD1
CASSARDSYNSPLHF
TGTGCCAGCAGCGCCCGGGACAGCTATAATTCACCCCTCCACTTT
>TRBJ2-7|TRBV30|once|-
CAWSLRVEQYF
TGTGCCTGGAGTTTAAGGGTCGAGCAGTACTTC
>TRBJ2-3|TRBV2|many|-
CASSGQSSTDTQYF
TGTGCCAGCAGTGGACAGTCTAGCACAGATACGCAGTATTTT
>TRBJ2-7|TRBV12-3/TRBV12-4|-|TRBD1
CASGRTGATYEQYF
TGTGCCAGCGGGCGAACAGGGGCGACCTACGAGCAGTACTTC
>TRBJ2-1|TRBV27|-|TRBD2
CASSQLSLTSGNEQFF
TGTGCCAGCAGTCAACTGTCTTTGACTAGCGGAAATGAGCAGTTCTTC
>TRBJ2-1|TRBV2|many|-
CASSGPNYNEQFF
TGTGCCAGTAGCGGCCCAAACTACAATGAGCAGTTCTTC
>TRBJ1-5|TRBV6-1|-|TRBD1
CASSGQGENQPQHF
TGTGCCAGCAGTGGACAGGGAGAAAATCAGCCCCAGCATTTT
>TRBJ1-5|TRBV12-3/TRBV12-4|-|-
CASSLTPDSNQPQHF
TGTGCCAGCAGTTTAACCCCTGATAGCAATCAGCCCCAGCATTTT
>TRBJ1-3|TRBV7-8|many|-
CASSLASGRGGNTIYF
TGTGCCAGCAGCTTAGCATCTGGACGTGGAGGAAACACCATATATTTT
>TRBJ1-1|TRBV19|many|-
CASSKGEGRTEAFF
TGTGCCAGTAGTAAGGGAGAAGGGCGCACTGAAGCTTTCTTT
>TRBJ1-6|TRBV6-1|many|TRBD1
CASTGTENSPLHF
TGTGCCAGCACCGGGACAGAGAATTCACCCCTCCACTTT
>TRBJ1-6|TRBV24-1|-|-
CATSGQYSPLHF
TGTGCCACGTCGGGCCAGTATTCACCCCTCCACTTT
>TRBJ1-5|TRBV6-1|-|-
CASREVAESQHF
TGTGCCAGCAGAGAGGTGGCGGAATCCCAGCATTTT
>TRBJ2-3|TRBV20-1|many|-
CSGQSGPTDTQYF
TGCAGTGGCCAAAGCGGGCCCACAGATACGCAGTATTTT
>TRBJ1-2|TRBV4-3|many|TRBD1
CASSQAGTGRNYGYTF
TGCGCCAGCAGCCAAGCCGGGACAGGGCGTAACTATGGCTACACCTTC
>TRBJ2-3|TRBV10-3|many|-
CATGEPGTDTQYF
TGTGCCACCGGAGAACCTGGCACAGATACGCAGTATTTT
>TRBJ1-2|TRBV9|many|-
CASSVESSGGYGYTF
TGTGCCAGCAGCGTAGAGAGCTCTGGCGGCTATGGCTACACCTTC
>TRBJ2-7|TRBV29-1|-|-
CSAGRGSEQYF
TGCAGCGCCGGGCGGGGTAGCGAGCAGTACTTC
>TRBJ2-1|TRBV19|many|-
CASSTMAGNEQFF
TGTGCCAGTAGTACTATGGCAGGTAATGAGCAGTTCTTC
>TRBJ1-1|TRBV7-9|many|-
CASSLGRGRTDTEAFF
TGTGCCAGCAGCTTAGGTCGGGGTCGCACGGACACTGAAGCTTTCTTT
>TRBJ1-5|TRBV25-1|many|-
CASSTLGTLTPQHF
TGTGCCAGCAGTACATTGGGCACCCTCACGCCCCAGCATTTT